This is a list of T cell receptor beta chains from one sample in a study of blood T cell repertoires in COVID-19. Clones were sequenced by immunoSEQ multiplex PCR, and TCRdb holds only the in-frame ones, with some missing. The table records 300,000 to 350,000 clones, about 90% of them present only once. The specimen sequenced was PBMCs or T cells enriched from blood (not recorded which). These receptors all come from a woman aged 30 to 39 who had recovered from COVID-19. The CDR3 runs from the conserved cysteine through the conserved F or W. D genes are given only for firm matches. Not every row has a clone size; where given, it reads once, few, many or a size class.

J gene	D gene	clone size	CDR3 length	V gene	CDR3 protein	CDR3 DNA
TRBJ1-2	TRBD1	-	16	TRBV24-1	CATSDSSGTGNYGYTF	TGTGCCACCAGTGATTCGTCCGGGACAGGGAACTATGGCTACACCTTC
TRBJ1-1	TRBD1	-	16	TRBV10-3	CAISPRWDSLNTEAFF	TGTGCCATCAGTCCTAGATGGGACAGCTTGAACACTGAAGCTTTCTTT
TRBJ1-5	-	-	16	TRBV27	CASSLRGAKGNQPQHF	TGTGCCAGCAGTTTGCGGGGGGCTAAAGGCAATCAGCCCCAGCATTTT
TRBJ1-2	TRBD1	-	15	TRBV28	CASSSPGQPPYGYTF	TGTGCCAGCAGTTCCCCGGGACAGCCACCTTATGGCTACACCTTC
TRBJ1-1	TRBD1	-	14	TRBV14	CASSPRGPNTEAFF	TGTGCCAGCAGCCCCAGGGGGCCGAACACTGAAGCTTTCTTT
TRBJ2-5	TRBD1	-	13	TRBV11-3	CASSTGAGETQYF	TGTGCCAGCAGCACAGGGGCTGGGGAGACCCAGTACTTC
TRBJ1-6	-	-	17	TRBV5-3	CARSPVGGTGTNSPLHF	TGTGCCAGAAGCCCGGTTGGGGGCACTGGAACTAATTCACCCCTCCACTTT
TRBJ1-5	-	-	14	TRBV19	CASSAQGTNQPQHF	TGTGCCAGTAGTGCTCAGGGAACCAATCAGCCCCAGCATTTT
TRBJ1-5	-	-	15	TRBV7-8	CASSPGGTLNQPQHF	TGTGCCAGCAGTCCCGGGGGGACCCTCAATCAGCCCCAGCATTTT
TRBJ2-7	TRBD1	-	14	TRBV3-1/TRBV3-2	CASSYRTGLYEQYF	TGTGCCAGCAGCTACCGGACAGGCCTCTACGAGCAGTACTTC
TRBJ2-7	TRBD2	few	17	TRBV9	CASSAGTSGGLPYEQYF	TGTGCCAGCAGCGCAGGGACTAGCGGGGGCCTTCCCTACGAGCAGTACTTC
TRBJ1-5	-	-	14	TRBV27	CASGFPTGERPQHF	TGTGCCAGCGGATTCCCGACGGGGGAACGGCCCCAGCATTTT
TRBJ2-2	TRBD2	-	17	TRBV19	CASSIGGGPPNTGELFF	TGTGCCAGTAGTATAGGCGGGGGGCCCCCAAACACCGGGGAGCTGTTTTTT
TRBJ2-2	-	-	15	TRBV3-1/TRBV3-2	CASSQDRRAAGELFF	TGTGCCAGCAGCCAAGATCGGAGGGCTGCCGGGGAGCTGTTTTTT
TRBJ1-6	TRBD1	-	15	TRBV6-5	CASRDRDRVLSPLHF	TGTGCCAGCAGAGACCGGGACAGGGTACTTTCACCCCTCCACTTT
TRBJ1-1	TRBD1	-	12	TRBV30	CAWTQQGREAFF	TGTGCCTGGACACAACAGGGGAGGGAAGCTTTCTTT
TRBJ2-3	TRBD1	-	17	TRBV5-1	CASSSRLGQSPTDTQYF	TGCGCCAGCAGCTCTCGTTTGGGACAGTCTCCCACAGATACGCAGTATTTT
TRBJ2-3	-	-	15	TRBV15	CATSTKTLQASTQYF	TGTGCCACCAGCACCAAGACCCTACAGGCATCTACGCAGTATTTT
TRBJ1-5	TRBD1	-	15	TRBV28	CASRDHRGSRQPQHF	TGTGCCAGCAGGGACCACAGGGGTTCAAGACAGCCCCAGCATTTT
TRBJ2-5	-	-	14	TRBV7-9	CASSLGTGQETQYF	TGTGCCAGCAGCTTAGGAACAGGCCAAGAGACCCAGTACTTC
TRBJ1-5	-	once	15	TRBV19	CASTPRANSNQPQHF	TGTGCCAGTACCCCCAGGGCGAATAGCAATCAGCCCCAGCATTTT
TRBJ2-2	TRBD2	-	16	TRBV10-3	CAIREGLAGGSGELFF	TGTGCCATCAGAGAGGGACTAGCGGGGGGATCCGGGGAGCTGTTTTTT
TRBJ2-7	TRBD1	-	15	TRBV6-5	CASRGAGTGAYEQYF	TGTGCCAGCAGGGGGGCCGGGACAGGGGCCTACGAGCAGTACTTC
TRBJ1-5	TRBD1	-	15	TRBV2	CASSPDRGGNQPQHF	TGTGCCAGCAGCCCGGACAGGGGAGGGAATCAGCCCCAGCATTTT